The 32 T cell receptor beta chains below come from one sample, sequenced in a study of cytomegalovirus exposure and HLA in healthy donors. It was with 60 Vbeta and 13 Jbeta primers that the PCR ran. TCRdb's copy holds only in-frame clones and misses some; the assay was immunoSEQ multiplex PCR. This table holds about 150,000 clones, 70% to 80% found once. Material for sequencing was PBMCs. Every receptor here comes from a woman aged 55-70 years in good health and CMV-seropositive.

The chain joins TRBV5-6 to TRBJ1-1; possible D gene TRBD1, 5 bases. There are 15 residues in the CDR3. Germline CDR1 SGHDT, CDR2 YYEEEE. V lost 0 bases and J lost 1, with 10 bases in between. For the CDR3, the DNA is TGTGCCAGCAGCTTGGTGGACAACCAGAACACTGAAGCTTTCTTT. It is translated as CASSLVDNQNTEAFF.

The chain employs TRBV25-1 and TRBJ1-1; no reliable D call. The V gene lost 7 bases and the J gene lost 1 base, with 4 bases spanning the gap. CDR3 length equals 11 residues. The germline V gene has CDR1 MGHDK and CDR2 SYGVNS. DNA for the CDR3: TGTGCCAGCATGGCGAACACTGAAGCTTTCTTT. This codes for CASMANTEAFF.

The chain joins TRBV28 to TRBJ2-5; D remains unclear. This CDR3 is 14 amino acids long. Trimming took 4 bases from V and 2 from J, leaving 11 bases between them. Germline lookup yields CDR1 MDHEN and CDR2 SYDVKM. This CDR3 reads CASSSPADQETQYF. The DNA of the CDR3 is TGTGCCAGCAGTTCCCCGGCGGATCAAGAGACCCAGTACTTC.

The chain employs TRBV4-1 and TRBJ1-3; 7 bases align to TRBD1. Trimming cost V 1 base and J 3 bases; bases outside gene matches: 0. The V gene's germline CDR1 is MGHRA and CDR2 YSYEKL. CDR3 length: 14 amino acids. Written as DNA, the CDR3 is TGCGCCAGCAGCCAAGGGACAGGTGGAAACACCATATATTTT. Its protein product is CASSQGTGGNTIYF.

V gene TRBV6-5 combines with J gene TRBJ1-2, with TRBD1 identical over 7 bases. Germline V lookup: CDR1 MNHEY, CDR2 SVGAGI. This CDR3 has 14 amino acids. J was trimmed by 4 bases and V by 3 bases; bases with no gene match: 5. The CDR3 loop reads CASSYEGASYGYTF. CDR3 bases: TGTGCCAGCAGTTATGAGGGGGCCTCCTATGGCTACACCTTC.

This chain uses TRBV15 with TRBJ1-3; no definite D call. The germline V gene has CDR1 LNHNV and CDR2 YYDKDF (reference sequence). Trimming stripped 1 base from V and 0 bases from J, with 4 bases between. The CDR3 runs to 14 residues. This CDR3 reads CATSRGSSGNTIYF. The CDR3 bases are TGTGCCACCAGCAGAGGCAGCTCTGGAAACACCATATATTTT.

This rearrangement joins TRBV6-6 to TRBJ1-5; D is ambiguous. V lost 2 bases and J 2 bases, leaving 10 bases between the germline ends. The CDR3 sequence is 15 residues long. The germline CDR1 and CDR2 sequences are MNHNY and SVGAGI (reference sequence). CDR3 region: CASSYALFGNQPQHF. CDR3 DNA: TGTGCCAGCAGTTACGCGCTCTTTGGCAATCAGCCCCAGCATTTT.

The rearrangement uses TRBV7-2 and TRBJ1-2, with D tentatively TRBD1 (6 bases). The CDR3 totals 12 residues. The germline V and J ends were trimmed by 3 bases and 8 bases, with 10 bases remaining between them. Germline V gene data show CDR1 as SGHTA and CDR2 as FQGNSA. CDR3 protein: CASSFQGNGYTF. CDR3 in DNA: TGTGCCAGCAGCTTCCAGGGGAACGGCTACACCTTC.

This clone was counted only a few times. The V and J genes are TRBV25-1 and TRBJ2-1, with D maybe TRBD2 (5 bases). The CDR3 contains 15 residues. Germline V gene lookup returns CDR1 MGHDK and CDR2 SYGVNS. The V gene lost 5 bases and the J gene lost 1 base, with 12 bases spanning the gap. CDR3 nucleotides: TGTGCCAGCAGTCTGGGCGGGCTTTCCTACAATGAGCAGTTCTTC. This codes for CASSLGGLSYNEQFF.

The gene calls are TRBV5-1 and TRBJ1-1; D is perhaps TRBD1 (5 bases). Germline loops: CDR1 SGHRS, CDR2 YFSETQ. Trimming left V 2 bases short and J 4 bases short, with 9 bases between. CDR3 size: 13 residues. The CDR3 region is CASSLGGTTEAFF. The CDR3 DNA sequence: TGCGCCAGCAGCTTAGGAGGGACCACTGAAGCTTTCTTT.

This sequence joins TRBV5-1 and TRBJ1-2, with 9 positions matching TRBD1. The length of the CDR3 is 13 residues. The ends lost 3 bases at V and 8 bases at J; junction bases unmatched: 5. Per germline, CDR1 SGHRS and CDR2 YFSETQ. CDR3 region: CASSSDRGRGYTF. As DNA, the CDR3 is TGCGCCAGCAGCTCGGACAGGGGTCGGGGCTACACCTTC.

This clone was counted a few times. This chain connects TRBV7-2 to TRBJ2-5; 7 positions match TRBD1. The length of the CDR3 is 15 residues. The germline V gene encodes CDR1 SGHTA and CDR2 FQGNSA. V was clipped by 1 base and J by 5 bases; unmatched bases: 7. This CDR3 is CASSLVRGPGETQYF. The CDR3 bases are TGTGCCAGCAGCTTAGTAAGGGGGCCTGGGGAGACCCAGTACTTC.

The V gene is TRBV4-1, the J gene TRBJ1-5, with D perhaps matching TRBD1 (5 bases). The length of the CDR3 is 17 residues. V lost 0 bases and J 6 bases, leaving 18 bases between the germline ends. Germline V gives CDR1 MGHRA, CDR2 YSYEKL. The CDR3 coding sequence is TGCGCCAGCAGCCAAGAAATCCCTCACGGGGGAGGTCAGCCCCAGCATTTT. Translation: CASSQEIPHGGGQPQHF.

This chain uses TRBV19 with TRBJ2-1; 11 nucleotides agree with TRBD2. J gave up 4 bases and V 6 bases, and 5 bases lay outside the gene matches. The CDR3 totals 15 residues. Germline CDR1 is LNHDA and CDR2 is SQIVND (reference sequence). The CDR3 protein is CASSKTSGDYNEQFF. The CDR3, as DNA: TGTGCCAGTAGCAAGACTAGCGGGGATTACAATGAGCAGTTCTTC.

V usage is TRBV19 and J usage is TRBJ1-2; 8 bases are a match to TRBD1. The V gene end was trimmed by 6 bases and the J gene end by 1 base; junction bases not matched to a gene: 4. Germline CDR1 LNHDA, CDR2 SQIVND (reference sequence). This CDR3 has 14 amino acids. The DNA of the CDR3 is TGTGCCAGTAGCCAGGGGGCCCTTAACTATGGCTACACCTTC. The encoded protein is CASSQGALNYGYTF.

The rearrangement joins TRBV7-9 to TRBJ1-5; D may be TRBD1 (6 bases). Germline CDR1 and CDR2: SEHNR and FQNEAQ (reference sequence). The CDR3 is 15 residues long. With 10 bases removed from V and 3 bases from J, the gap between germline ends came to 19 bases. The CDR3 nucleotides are TGTGCCAAAGACACCGGGACATTGGACAATCAGCCCCAGCATTTT. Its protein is CAKDTGTLDNQPQHF. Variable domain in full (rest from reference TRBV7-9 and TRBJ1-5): DTGVSQNPRHKITKRGQNVTFRCDPISEHNRLYWYRQTLGQGPEFLTYFQNEAQLEKSRLLSDRFSAERPKGSFSTLEIQRTEQGDSAMYLCAKDTGTLDNQPQHFGDGTRLSIL.

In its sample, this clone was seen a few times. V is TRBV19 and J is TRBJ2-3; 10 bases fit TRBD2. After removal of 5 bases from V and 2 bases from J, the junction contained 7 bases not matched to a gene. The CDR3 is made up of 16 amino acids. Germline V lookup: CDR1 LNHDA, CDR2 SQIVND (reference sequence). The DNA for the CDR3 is TGTGCCAGTAGTCCTTCGGGACTAGCGAACACAGATACGCAGTATTTT. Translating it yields CASSPSGLANTDTQYF.

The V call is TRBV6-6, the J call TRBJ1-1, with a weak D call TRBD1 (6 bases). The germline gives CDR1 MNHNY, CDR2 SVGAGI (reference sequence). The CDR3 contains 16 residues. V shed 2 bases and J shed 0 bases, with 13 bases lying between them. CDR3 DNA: TGTGCCAGCAGTTACCCCAGGACAGCCATGAACACTGAAGCTTTCTTT. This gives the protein CASSYPRTAMNTEAFF.

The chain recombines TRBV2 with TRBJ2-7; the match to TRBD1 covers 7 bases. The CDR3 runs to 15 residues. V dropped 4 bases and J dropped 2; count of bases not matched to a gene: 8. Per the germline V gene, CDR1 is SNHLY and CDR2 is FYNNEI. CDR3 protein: CASSAEQGRTYEQYF. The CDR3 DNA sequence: TGTGCCAGCAGTGCAGAACAGGGGCGGACCTACGAGCAGTACTTC.

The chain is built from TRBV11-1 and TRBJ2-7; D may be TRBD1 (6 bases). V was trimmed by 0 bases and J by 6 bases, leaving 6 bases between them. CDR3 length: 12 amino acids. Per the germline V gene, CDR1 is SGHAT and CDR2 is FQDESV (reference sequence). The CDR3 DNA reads TGTGCCAGCAGCTTAGCCAGGGGCGAGCAGTACTTC. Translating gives CASSLARGEQYF.

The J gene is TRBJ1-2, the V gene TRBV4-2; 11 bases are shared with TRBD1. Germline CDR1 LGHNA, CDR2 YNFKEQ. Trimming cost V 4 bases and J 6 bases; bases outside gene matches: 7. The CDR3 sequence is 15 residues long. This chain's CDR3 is CASSPRTGGLDGYTF. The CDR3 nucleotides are TGTGCCAGCAGCCCGCGGACAGGGGGCTTGGATGGCTACACCTTC.

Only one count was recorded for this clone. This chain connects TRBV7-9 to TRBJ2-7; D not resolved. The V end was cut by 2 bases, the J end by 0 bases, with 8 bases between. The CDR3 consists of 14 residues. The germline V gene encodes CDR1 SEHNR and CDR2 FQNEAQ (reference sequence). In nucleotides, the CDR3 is TGTGCCAGCAGCTTATCCGGGTTCTCCTACGAGCAGTACTTC. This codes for CASSLSGFSYEQYF. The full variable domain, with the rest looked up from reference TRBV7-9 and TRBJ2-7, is DTGVSQNPRHKITKRGQNVTFRCDPISEHNRLYWYRQTLGQGPEFLTYFQNEAQLEKSRLLSDRFSAERPKGSFSTLEIQRTEQGDSAMYLCASSLSGFSYEQYFGPGTRLTVT.

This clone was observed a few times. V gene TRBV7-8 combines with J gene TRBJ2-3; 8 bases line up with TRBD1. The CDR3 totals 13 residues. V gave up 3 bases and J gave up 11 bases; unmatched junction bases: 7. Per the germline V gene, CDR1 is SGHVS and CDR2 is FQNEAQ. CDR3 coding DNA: TGTGCCAGCAGCTTTAAAGAAGGACAGGGGCAGTATTTT. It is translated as CASSFKEGQGQYF.

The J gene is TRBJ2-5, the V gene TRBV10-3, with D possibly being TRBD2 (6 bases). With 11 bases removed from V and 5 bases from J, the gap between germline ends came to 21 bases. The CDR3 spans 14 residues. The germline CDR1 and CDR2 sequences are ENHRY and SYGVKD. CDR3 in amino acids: CAPSGRSDGETQYF. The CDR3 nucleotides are TGTGCCCCCTCGGGGAGGTCGGACGGTGAGACCCAGTACTTC.

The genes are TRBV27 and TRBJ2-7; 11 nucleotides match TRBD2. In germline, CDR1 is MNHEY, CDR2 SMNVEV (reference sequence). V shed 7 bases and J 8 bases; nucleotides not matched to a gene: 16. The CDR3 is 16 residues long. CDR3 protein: CASTYPGGLAGCQQYF. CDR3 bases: TGTGCCAGCACCTACCCGGGCGGACTAGCGGGCTGTCAGCAGTACTTC.

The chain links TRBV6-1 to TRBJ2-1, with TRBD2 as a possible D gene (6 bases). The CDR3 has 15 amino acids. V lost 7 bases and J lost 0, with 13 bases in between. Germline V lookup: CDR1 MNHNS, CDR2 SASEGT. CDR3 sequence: CASKESGYSYNEQFF. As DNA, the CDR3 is TGTGCCAGCAAGGAAAGCGGGTACTCCTACAATGAGCAGTTCTTC.

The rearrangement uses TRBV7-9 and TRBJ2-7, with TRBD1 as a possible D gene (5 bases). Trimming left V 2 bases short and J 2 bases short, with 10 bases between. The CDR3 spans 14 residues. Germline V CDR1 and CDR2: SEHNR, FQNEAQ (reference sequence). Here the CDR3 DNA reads TGTGCCAGCAGCTTAAACCAGGGCCCCTACGAGCAGTACTTC. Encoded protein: CASSLNQGPYEQYF.

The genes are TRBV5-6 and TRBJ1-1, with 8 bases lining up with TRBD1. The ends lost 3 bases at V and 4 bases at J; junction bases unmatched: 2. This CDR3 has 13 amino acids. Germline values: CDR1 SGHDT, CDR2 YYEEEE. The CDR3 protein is CASSWDRSTEAFF. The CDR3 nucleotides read TGTGCCAGCAGCTGGGACAGGAGCACTGAAGCTTTCTTT.

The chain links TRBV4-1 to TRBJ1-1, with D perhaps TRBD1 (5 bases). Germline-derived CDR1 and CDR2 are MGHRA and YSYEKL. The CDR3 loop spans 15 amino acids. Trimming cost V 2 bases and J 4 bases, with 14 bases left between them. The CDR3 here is CASSQSQGVSTEAFF. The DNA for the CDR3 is TGCGCCAGCAGCCAAAGCCAAGGGGTATCCACTGAAGCTTTCTTT.

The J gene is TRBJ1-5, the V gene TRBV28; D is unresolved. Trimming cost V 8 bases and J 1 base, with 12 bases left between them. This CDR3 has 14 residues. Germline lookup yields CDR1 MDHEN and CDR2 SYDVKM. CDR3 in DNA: TGTGCCAGCGGTTCGGGGTACAGCAATCAGCCCCAGCATTTT. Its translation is CASGSGYSNQPQHF.

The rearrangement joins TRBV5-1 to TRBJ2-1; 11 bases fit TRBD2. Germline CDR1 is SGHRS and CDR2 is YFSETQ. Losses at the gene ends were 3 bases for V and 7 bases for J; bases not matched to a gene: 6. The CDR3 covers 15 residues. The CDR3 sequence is CASSYTSGSRNEQFF. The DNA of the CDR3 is TGCGCCAGCAGCTACACTAGCGGGAGTAGGAATGAGCAGTTCTTC.

The CDR3 DNA is TGTGCCAGCAGTGACCACAACAGAGCTTTCTTT. Translating gives CASSDHNRAFF. The rearrangement joins TRBV25-1 to TRBJ1-1, with no clear D. The CDR3 loop spans 11 amino acids. Trimming took off 3 bases at V and 10 bases at J, with 9 bases between the two ends. Germline V CDR1 and CDR2: MGHDK, SYGVNS. Using reference TRBV25-1 and TRBJ1-1 for the parts outside the CDR3, the full variable domain is EADIYQTPRYLVIGTGKKITLECSQTMGHDKMYWYQQDPGMELHLIHYSYGVNSTEKGDLSSESTVSRIRTEHFPLTLESARPSHTSQYLCASSDHNRAFFGQGTRLTVV.